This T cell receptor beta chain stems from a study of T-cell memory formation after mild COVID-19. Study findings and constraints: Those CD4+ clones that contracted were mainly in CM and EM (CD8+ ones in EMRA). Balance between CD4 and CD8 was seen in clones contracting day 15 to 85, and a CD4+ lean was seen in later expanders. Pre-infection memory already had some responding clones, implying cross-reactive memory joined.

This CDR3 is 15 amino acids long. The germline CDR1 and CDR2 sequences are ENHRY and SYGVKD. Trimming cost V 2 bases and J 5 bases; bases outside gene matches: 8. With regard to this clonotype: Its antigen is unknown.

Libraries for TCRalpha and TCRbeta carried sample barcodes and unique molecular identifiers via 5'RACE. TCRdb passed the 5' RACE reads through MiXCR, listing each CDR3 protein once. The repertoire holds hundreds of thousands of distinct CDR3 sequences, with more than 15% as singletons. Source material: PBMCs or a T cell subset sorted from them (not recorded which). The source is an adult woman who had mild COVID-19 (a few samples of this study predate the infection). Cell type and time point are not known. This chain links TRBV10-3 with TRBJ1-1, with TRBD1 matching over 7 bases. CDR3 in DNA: TGTGCCATCAGTGAGCCCCCAGGGGGTCTTACTGAAGCTTTCTTT. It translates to CAISEPPGGLTEAFF.